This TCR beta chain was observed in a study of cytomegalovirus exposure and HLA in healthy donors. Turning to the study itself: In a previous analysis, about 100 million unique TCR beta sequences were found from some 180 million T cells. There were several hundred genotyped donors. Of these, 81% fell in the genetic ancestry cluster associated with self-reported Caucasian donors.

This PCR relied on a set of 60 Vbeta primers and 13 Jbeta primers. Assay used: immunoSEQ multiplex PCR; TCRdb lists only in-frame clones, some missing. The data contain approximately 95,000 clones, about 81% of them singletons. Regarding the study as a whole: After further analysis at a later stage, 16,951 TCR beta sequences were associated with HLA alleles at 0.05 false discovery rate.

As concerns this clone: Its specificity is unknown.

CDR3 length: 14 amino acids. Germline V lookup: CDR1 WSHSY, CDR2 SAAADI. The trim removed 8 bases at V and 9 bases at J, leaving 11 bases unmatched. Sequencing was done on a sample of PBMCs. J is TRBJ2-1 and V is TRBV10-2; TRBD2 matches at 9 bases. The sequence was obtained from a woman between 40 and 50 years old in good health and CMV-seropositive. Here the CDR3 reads CASGGAGGGGEQFF. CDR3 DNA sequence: TGCGCCAGCGGGGGAGCGGGAGGCGGGGGTGAGCAGTTCTTC.